The 12 T cell receptor beta chains in this list originate from one sample, sequenced in a study of blood T cell repertoires in COVID-19. Sequenced by immunoSEQ multiplex PCR; TCRdb stores in-frame clones only, minus some. The sample holds some 14,000 clones; over 70% are singletons and the top ten take 25% to 30%. Sequenced input: peripheral blood. The source is a human donor in a cohort sampled during active COVID-19.

The chain uses TRBV15 and TRBJ2-1; 7 nucleotides agree with TRBD2. The CDR3 is 17 amino acids. After removal of 1 base from V and 4 bases from J, the junction contained 10 bases not matched to a gene. In germline, CDR1 is LNHNV, CDR2 YYDKDF (reference sequence). Here the CDR3 DNA reads TGTGCCACCAGCAGAGTACCCCGGTCTAGCGGTTACAATGAGCAGTTCTTC. Translation gives CATSRVPRSSGYNEQFF.

The sample holds one count of this clone. V is TRBV4-1 and J is TRBJ2-7, with 9 positions matching TRBD2. There are 15 residues in the CDR3. Germline V gene sequence: CDR1 MGHRA, CDR2 YSYEKL. V trimming: 4 bases; J trimming: 4 bases; junction bases outside the gene matches: 8. The CDR3 DNA follows: TGCGCCAGCAGCCGGCCGGCGGGGGGGATTTACGAGCAGTACTTC. Amino acids: CASSRPAGGIYEQYF.

This chain joins TRBV30 and TRBJ2-4, with 10 nucleotides matching TRBD1. Per the germline V gene, CDR1 is GTSNPN and CDR2 is SVGIG (reference sequence). This CDR3 region has 13 residues. The V and J ends lost 7 bases and 1 base, in that order; junction bases with no gene match: 1. CDR3: CALGQGAKNIQYF. Written as DNA, the CDR3 is TGTGCCTTGGGACAGGGGGCCAAAAACATTCAGTACTTC.

This chain links TRBV13 with TRBJ1-6; the match to TRBD1 covers 8 bases. Germline loops: CDR1 PRHDT, CDR2 FYEKMQ (reference sequence). The CDR3 contains 17 residues. V lost 4 bases and J lost 1; bases outside the gene matches: 6. CDR3: CASSSSQGASYNSPLHF. The CDR3 DNA reads TGTGCCAGCAGCTCATCGCAGGGGGCATCCTATAATTCACCCCTCCACTTT.

The gene calls are TRBV3-1 (or the pseudogene TRBV3-2) and TRBJ1-4; D is possibly TRBD1 (6 bases). The CDR3 has 15 residues. Germline lookup yields CDR1 LGHDT and CDR2 YNNKEL (reference sequence). V dropped 3 bases and J dropped 6 bases, with 14 bases sitting between them. This CDR3 is CASSQLGTRDEKLFF. In DNA, the CDR3 is TGTGCCAGCAGCCAGCTCGGGACAAGGGATGAAAAACTGTTTTTT.

V and J are TRBV28 and TRBJ1-5; 10 bases align to TRBD1. V lost 5 bases, J lost 7 bases, and 11 bases stayed unmatched. Germline loops: CDR1 MDHEN, CDR2 SYDVKM. There are 16 residues in the CDR3. Here the CDR3 reads CASSLPRQGARQPQHF. CDR3 DNA sequence: TGTGCCAGCAGTCTTCCCCGACAGGGGGCGCGGCAGCCCCAGCATTTT.

The genes are TRBV20-1 and TRBJ1-4; TRBD1 is a possible D gene (6 bases). In germline, CDR1 is DFQATT, CDR2 SNEGSKA (reference sequence). This CDR3 comprises 14 residues. The ends were cut back, 3 bases at V and 3 bases at J, with 11 bases in the middle. The DNA of the CDR3 is TGCAGTGCTAGTGCGGGGGGCTCTAATGAAAAACTGTTTTTT. Amino acids: CSASAGGSNEKLFF.

The chain has TRBV6-4 and TRBJ1-1, with D tentatively TRBD1 (5 bases). Per germline, CDR1 MRHNA and CDR2 SNTAGT. Trimming stripped 2 bases from V and 3 bases from J, with 13 bases between. The CDR3 sequence is 15 residues long. The CDR3 DNA reads TGTGCCAGCAGTGACCGACAGTCAGTAGACACTGAAGCTTTCTTT. Translated: CASSDRQSVDTEAFF.

The chain links TRBV4-3 to TRBJ2-7; 7 bases are a match to TRBD1. V was clipped by 0 bases and J by 2 bases; unmatched bases: 10. Germline V gives CDR1 LGHNA, CDR2 YSLEER. The CDR3 is 17 residues long. CDR3: CASSQEPALDRTYEQYF. DNA for the CDR3: TGCGCCAGCAGCCAAGAACCGGCCCTGGACAGGACCTACGAGCAGTACTTC.

The rearrangement joins TRBV7-3 to TRBJ2-1, with a tentative D call TRBD1 (5 bases). V shed 5 bases and J shed 9 bases, with 14 bases lying between them. CDR1 and CDR2 from the germline V gene are SGHTA and FQGTGA. This CDR3 spans 13 amino acids. The CDR3 sequence: CASSQGVASEQFF. DNA for the CDR3: TGTGCCAGCAGCCAAGGGGTGGCGAGTGAGCAGTTCTTC.

This chain joins TRBV11-3 and TRBJ2-5; 10 positions match TRBD2. The CDR3 loop spans 16 amino acids. V gave up 0 bases and J gave up 4 bases; unmatched junction bases: 5. Per germline, CDR1 SGHNT and CDR2 YENEEA. The CDR3 DNA follows: TGTGCCAGCAGCTTAGATCTAGCGGGAGTGGGAGAGACCCAGTACTTC. This encodes CASSLDLAGVGETQYF.

The chain employs TRBV30 and TRBJ1-5; 7 positions agree with TRBD1. The V segment lost 3 bases and the J segment 4 bases; nucleotides outside the gene matches: 9. CDR3 length: 15 residues. CDR1 and CDR2 (germline): GTSNPN, SVGIG (reference sequence). The DNA for the CDR3 is TGTGCCTGGAGCGCCCGGGGACAGCCAAATCAGCCCCAGCATTTT. Its translation is CAWSARGQPNQPQHF.